The clone carrying this T cell receptor (beta chain) was picked up a small number of times. What it binds is not known. CD4+ T cells that had been cultured provided DNA sequenced with the Oncomine TCR Beta short-read assay. Investigators obtained genomic DNA by extraction from cultured CD4+ T cells. TCRdb re-called the PCR reads through MiXCR, storing one row per CDR3 protein. The sample consists of about 15,000 distinct CDR3 sequences, around a fifth of them appearing once. The treatment here: roughly 10-day PBMC culture with coronavirus spike peptide pools or control peptides (ViraFEST assay). ViraFEST expanded antigen-specific T cells with peptide pools, then sequenced TCRs. The sample comes from a study of vaccination and CD4 T cells after COVID-19. Study observations and caveats: Spike mono-reactivity was evident in 304 of the 307 vaccine-specific clones derived from convalescent patients.

This TCR derives from a human donor who received a COVID-19 vaccine. The sample was CD4+ T cells from blood, cultured in vitro, taken before SARS-CoV-2 vaccination.

CDR3 residues: CASKTDRGNYGYTF. The CDR3 DNA is TGTGCCAGCAAGACGGACAGGGGAAACTATGGCTACACCTTC. The V gene is TRBV6-2 or TRBV6-3, the J gene TRBJ1-2; TRBD1 matches 9 bases. The CDR3 runs to 14 residues. Germline CDR1 reads MNHEY; CDR2 reads SVGEGT. Germline trimming cut 7 bases from V and 2 bases from J; bases unmatched to any gene: 5.